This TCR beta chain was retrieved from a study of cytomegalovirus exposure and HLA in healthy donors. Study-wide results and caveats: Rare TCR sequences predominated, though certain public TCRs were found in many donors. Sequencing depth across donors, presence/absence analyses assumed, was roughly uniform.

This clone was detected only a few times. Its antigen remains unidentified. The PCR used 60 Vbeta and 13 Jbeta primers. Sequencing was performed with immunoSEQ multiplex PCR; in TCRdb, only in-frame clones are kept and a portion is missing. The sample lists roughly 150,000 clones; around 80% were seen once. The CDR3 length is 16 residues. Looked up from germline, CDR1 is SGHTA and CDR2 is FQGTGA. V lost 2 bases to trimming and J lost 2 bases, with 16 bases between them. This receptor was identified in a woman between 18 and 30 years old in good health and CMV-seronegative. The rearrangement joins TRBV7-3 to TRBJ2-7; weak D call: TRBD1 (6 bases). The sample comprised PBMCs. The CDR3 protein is CASSLRGTTGAYEQYF. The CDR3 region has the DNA TGTGCCAGCAGCTTACGGGGAACGACAGGCGCCTACGAGCAGTACTTC.